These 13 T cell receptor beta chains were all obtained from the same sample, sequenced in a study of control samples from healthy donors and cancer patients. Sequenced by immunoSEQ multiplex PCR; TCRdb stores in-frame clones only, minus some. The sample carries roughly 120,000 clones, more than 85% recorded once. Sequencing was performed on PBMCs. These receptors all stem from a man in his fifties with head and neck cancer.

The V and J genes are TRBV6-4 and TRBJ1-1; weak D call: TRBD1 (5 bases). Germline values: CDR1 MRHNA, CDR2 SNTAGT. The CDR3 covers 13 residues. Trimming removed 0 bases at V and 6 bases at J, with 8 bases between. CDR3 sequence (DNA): TGTGCCAGCAGTGACTCGGCGGGGGCTGAAGCTTTCTTT. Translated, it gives CASSDSAGAEAFF.

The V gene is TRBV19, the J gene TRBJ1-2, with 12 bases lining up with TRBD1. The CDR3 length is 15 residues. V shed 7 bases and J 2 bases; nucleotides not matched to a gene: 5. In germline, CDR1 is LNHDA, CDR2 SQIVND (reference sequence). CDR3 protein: CASNIGTGGNYGYTF. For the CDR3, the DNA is TGTGCCAGTAACATTGGGACAGGGGGCAACTATGGCTACACCTTC.

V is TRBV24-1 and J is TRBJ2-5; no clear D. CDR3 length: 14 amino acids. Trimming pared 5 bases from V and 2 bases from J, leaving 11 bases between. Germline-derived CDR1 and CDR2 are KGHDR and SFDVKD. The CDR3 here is CATSAVPPQETQYF. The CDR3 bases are TGTGCCACCAGTGCCGTTCCCCCACAAGAGACCCAGTACTTC.

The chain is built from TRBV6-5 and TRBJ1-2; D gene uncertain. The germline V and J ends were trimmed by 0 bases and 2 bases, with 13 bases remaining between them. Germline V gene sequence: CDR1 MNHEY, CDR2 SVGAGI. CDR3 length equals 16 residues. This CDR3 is CASSYSSTRANYGYTF. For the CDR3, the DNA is TGTGCCAGCAGTTACTCGTCGACAAGGGCCAACTATGGCTACACCTTC.

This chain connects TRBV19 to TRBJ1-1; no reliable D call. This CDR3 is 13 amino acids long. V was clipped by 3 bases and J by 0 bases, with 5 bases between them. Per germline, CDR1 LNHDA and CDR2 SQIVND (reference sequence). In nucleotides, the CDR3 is TGTGCCAGTAGTATGCTTGTGAACACTGAAGCTTTCTTT. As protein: CASSMLVNTEAFF.

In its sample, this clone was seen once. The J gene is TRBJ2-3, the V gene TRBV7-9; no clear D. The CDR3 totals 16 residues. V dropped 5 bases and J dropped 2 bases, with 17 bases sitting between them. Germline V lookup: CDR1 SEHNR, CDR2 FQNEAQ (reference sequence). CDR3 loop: CASSLATRTTTDTQYF. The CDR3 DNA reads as TGTGCCAGCAGCCTCGCGACACGAACCACCACAGATACGCAGTATTTT.

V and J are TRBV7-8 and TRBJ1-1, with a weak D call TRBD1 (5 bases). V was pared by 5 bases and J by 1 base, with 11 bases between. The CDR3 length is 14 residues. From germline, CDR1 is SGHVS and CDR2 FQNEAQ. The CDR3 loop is CASSTGTANTEAFF. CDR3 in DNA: TGTGCCAGCAGCACGGGGACGGCGAACACTGAAGCTTTCTTT.

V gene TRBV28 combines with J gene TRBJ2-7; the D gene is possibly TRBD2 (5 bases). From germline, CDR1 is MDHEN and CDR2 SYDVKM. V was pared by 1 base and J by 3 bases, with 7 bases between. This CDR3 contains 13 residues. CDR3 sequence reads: CASSLSGDYEQYF. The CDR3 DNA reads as TGTGCCAGCAGTTTATCCGGGGACTACGAGCAGTACTTC. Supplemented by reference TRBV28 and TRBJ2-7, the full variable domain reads DVKVTQSSRYLVKRTGEKVFLECVQDMDHENMFWYRQDPGLGLRLIYFSYDVKMKEKGDIPEGYSVSREKKERFSLILESASTNQTSMYLCASSLSGDYEQYFGPGTRLTVT.

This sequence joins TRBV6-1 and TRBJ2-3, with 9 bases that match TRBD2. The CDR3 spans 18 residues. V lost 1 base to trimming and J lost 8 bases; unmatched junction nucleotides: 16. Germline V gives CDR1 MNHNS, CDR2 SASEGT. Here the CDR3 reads CASSEGGGGGASRGTQYF. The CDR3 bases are TGTGCCAGCAGTGAAGGCGGTGGCGGGGGGGCATCCCGCGGTACGCAGTATTTT.

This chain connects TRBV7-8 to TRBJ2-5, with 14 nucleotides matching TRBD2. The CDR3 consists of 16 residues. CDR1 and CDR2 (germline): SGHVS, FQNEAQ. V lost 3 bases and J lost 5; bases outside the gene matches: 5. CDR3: CASSFAGTSGGETQYF. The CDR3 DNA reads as TGTGCCAGCAGCTTTGCCGGGACTAGCGGGGGTGAGACCCAGTACTTC.

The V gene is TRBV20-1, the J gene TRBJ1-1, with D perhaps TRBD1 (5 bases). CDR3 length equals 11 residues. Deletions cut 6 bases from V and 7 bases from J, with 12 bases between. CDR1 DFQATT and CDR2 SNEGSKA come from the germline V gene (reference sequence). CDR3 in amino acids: CSAGPTFEAFF. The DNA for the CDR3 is TGCAGTGCGGGACCGACTTTTGAAGCTTTCTTT.

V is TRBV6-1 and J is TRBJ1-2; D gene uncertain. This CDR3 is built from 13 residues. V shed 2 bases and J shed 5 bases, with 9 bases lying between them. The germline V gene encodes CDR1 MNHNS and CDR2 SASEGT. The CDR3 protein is CASSEYGSYGYTF. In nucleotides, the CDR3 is TGTGCCAGCAGTGAATATGGGTCGTATGGCTACACCTTC.

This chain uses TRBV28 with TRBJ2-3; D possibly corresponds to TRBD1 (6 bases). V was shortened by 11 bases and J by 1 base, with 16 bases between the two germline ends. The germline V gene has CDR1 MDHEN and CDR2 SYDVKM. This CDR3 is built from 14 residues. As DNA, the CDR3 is TGTGCCGGGGGCAGGGGTGGGGGCACAGATACGCAGTATTTT. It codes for CAGGRGGGTDTQYF.